This T cell receptor beta chain was documented in a study of shared clonotypes between healthy human individuals. Evenly divided among several immunoSEQ plates was the genomic DNA of each subset. Assay used: immunoSEQ multiplex PCR; TCRdb lists only in-frame clones, some missing. The sample carries some 1 million clones, 75% recorded once. CDR3 size: 14 residues. The germline gives CDR1 SNHLY, CDR2 FYNNEI. V was clipped by 8 bases and J by 3 bases, with 15 bases between them. Sequencing input: memory CD4+ T cells sorted from blood. Subset indicated: CD45RA-negative fraction. This chain uses TRBV2 with TRBJ2-3; D possibly corresponds to TRBD2 (6 bases). The sequence was obtained from a man aged 18 to 35 in good health. The CDR3 DNA sequence: TGTGCCAGCGCCCCGGGGGACCCTACAGATACGCAGTATTTT. Protein product: CASAPGDPTDTQYF.